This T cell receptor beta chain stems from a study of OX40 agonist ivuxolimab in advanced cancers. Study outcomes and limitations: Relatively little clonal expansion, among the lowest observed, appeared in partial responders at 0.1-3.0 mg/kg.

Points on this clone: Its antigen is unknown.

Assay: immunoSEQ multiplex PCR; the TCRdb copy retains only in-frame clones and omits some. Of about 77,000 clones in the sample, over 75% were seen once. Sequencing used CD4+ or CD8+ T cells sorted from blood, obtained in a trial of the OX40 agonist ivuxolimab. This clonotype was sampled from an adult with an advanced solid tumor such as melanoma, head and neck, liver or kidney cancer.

CDR3 nucleotides: TGCAGCGTCGTTGATAAGGTAGCGACCGGGGAGCTGTTTTTT. Its protein is CSVVDKVATGELFF. The V call is TRBV29-1, the J call TRBJ2-2; TRBD2 is a possible D gene (5 bases). This CDR3 is built from 14 residues. V dropped 6 bases and J dropped 5 bases, with 16 bases sitting between them. Germline loops: CDR1 SQVTM, CDR2 ANQGSEA.